This TCR beta chain was sequenced during a study of memory CD4+ T cells and cytomegalovirus serostatus. The sort gate was single viable CD3+CD4+CD8-CD45RO+ cells for memory CD4+ T cells. The table came from immunoSEQ multiplex PCR; TCRdb's copy has only in-frame clones and leaves some out. This repertoire shows some 54,000 clones, around 82% found once; its top ten account for just under 2%. The germline V and J ends were trimmed by 3 bases and 4 bases, with 15 bases remaining between them. The CDR3 totals 15 residues. The germline V gene has CDR1 LGHNA and CDR2 YSLEER. The receptor was derived from an adult in good health and CMV-seropositive. The sample taken for sequencing was memory CD4+ T cells from blood. The gene calls are TRBV4-3 and TRBJ1-2; D remains ambiguous. DNA of the CDR3: TGCGCCAGCAGCCAGCGGTGGCTCGGTGGCTATGGCTACACCTTC. Translating gives CASSQRWLGGYGYTF.